The rows below give T cell receptor beta chains drawn from one sample of a study of blood T cell repertoires in COVID-19. Using immunoSEQ multiplex PCR, the repertoire was profiled, and TCRdb retains in-frame clones only, with some absent. This repertoire shows approximately 100,000 clones, about 90% found once; its top ten account for more than 3.5%. The sequenced sample was peripheral blood. Receptors originate from a human donor with COVID-19, enrolled during active disease. The donor label of this sample is uncertain. Each CDR3 is given with its conserved first and last residue. The order of the fields is J gene, V gene, D gene, CDR3 protein. A D gene is named only where the DNA matches it firmly.

J gene: TRBJ2-5
V gene: TRBV2
D gene: .
CDR3 protein: CASSQEGGTETQYF

J gene: TRBJ1-5
V gene: TRBV19
D gene: .
CDR3 protein: CASRSGDGYQPQHF

J gene: TRBJ1-1
V gene: TRBV4-1
D gene: .
CDR3 protein: CASSQRRGREDTEAFF

J gene: TRBJ1-6
V gene: TRBV9
D gene: TRBD1
CDR3 protein: CASSPGTGYSPLHF

J gene: TRBJ2-7
V gene: TRBV6-5
D gene: TRBD2
CDR3 protein: CASRDLAGYEQYF

J gene: TRBJ1-1
V gene: TRBV5-1
D gene: .
CDR3 protein: CASSPGQNTEAFF

J gene: TRBJ2-5
V gene: TRBV19
D gene: .
CDR3 protein: CASSIETGLGEETQYF

J gene: TRBJ2-1
V gene: TRBV13
D gene: .
CDR3 protein: CASSSPGTLGEQFF

J gene: TRBJ2-3
V gene: TRBV4-2
D gene: TRBD2
CDR3 protein: CASSQERGGLPDTQYF

J gene: TRBJ1-1
V gene: TRBV5-1
D gene: TRBD1
CDR3 protein: CASSMTGNTEAFF

J gene: TRBJ2-1
V gene: TRBV27
D gene: TRBD2
CDR3 protein: CASSPGRGVSYNEQFF

J gene: TRBJ1-1
V gene: TRBV6-5
D gene: TRBD1
CDR3 protein: CASIKGQGNTEAFF

J gene: TRBJ2-7
V gene: TRBV11-2
D gene: .
CDR3 protein: CASSLGPDASYEQYF

J gene: TRBJ1-4
V gene: TRBV28
D gene: .
CDR3 protein: CASKVTSGKLFF

J gene: TRBJ1-5
V gene: TRBV6-5
D gene: .
CDR3 protein: CASSPLGGSNQPQHF

J gene: TRBJ1-2
V gene: TRBV28
D gene: .
CDR3 protein: CASSTREYHTF

J gene: TRBJ1-1
V gene: TRBV5-1
D gene: .
CDR3 protein: CASSLRSSAVNTEAFF